One and the same sample provided the 27 T cell receptor beta chains below, sequenced in a study of blood T cell repertoires in COVID-19. Using immunoSEQ multiplex PCR, the repertoire was profiled, and TCRdb retains in-frame clones only, with some absent. This repertoire shows 250,000 or so clones, about 86% found once; its top ten account for 3.4%. The sequenced sample consisted of PBMCs or T cells enriched from blood (not recorded which). These receptors all come from a man aged 50 to 59 who had recovered from COVID-19.

This clone was seen once. This chain joins TRBV2 and TRBJ2-2, with D possibly TRBD1 on 6 matching bases. The germline V gene has CDR1 SNHLY and CDR2 FYNNEI. There are 16 residues in the CDR3. Trimming removed 5 bases from V and 1 base from J, with 14 bases in between. In DNA form, the CDR3 reads TGTGCCAGCAGTCGCAGCGGACAGAAGAACACCGGGGAGCTGTTTTTT. Its protein product is CASSRSGQKNTGELFF.

V gene TRBV7-2 combines with J gene TRBJ1-4; TRBD1 matches 11 bases. In germline, CDR1 is SGHTA, CDR2 FQGNSA. CDR3 size: 14 residues. The trim removed 4 bases at V and 8 bases at J, leaving 3 bases unmatched. Written as DNA, the CDR3 is TGTGCCAGCAGCTCGGGGACAGGGGGAGAAAAACTGTTTTTT. Translated, it gives CASSSGTGGEKLFF. The variable domain in full, with the rest retrieved from reference TRBV7-2 and TRBJ1-4, is GAGVSQSPSNKVTEKGKDVELRCDPISGHTALYWYRQSLGQGLEFLIYFQGNSAPDKSGLPSDRFSAERTGGSVSTLTIQRTQQEDSAVYLCASSSGTGGEKLFFGSGTQLSVL.

The J gene is TRBJ1-3, the V gene TRBV28; 7 nucleotides agree with TRBD1. From germline, CDR1 is MDHEN and CDR2 SYDVKM. The CDR3 has 15 residues. The ends lost 1 base at V and 6 bases at J; junction bases unmatched: 6. For the CDR3, the DNA is TGTGCCAGCAGTTTATCCCTAGGGGGCCAAAACACCATATATTTT. This codes for CASSLSLGGQNTIYF.

This chain joins TRBV2 and TRBJ1-6; no definite D call. CDR3 size: 13 residues. CDR1 is SNHLY, CDR2 FYNNEI, per germline. Trimming took off 8 bases at V and 6 bases at J, with 11 bases between the two ends. CDR3 protein: CASVEVINSPLHF. In nucleotides, the CDR3 is TGTGCCAGCGTCGAGGTGATTAATTCACCCCTCCACTTT.

The gene calls are TRBV7-2 and TRBJ1-5, with 8 bases identical to TRBD1. With 5 bases clipped from V and 9 bases from J, the junction kept 9 bases outside the gene matches. The CDR3 is made up of 14 amino acids. From germline, CDR1 is SGHTA and CDR2 FQGNSA. The CDR3 DNA reads as TGTGCCAGCAGCCCCGGACAGGGACGATGGCCCCAGCATTTT. Its protein is CASSPGQGRWPQHF.

V and J are TRBV7-3 and TRBJ2-1; possible D gene TRBD2, 6 bases. V dropped 5 bases and J dropped 8 bases, with 13 bases sitting between them. This CDR3 has 13 amino acids. Germline loops: CDR1 SGHTA, CDR2 FQGTGA. As DNA, the CDR3 is TGTGCCAGCAGCCCTAGATGGGGGGATGAGCAGTTCTTC. This sequence encodes CASSPRWGDEQFF. Full variable domain (missing parts from reference TRBV7-3 and TRBJ2-1): GAGVSQTPSNKVTEKGKYVELRCDPISGHTALYWYRQSLGQGPEFLIYFQGTGAADDSGLPNDRFFAVRPEGSVSTLKIQRTERGDSAVYLCASSPRWGDEQFFGPGTRLTVL.

This clone was seen a few times. This CDR3 is CATRSGEGVNEQFF. The CDR3 DNA is TGTGCCACCAGAAGCGGGGAAGGGGTCAATGAGCAGTTCTTC. The chain recombines TRBV10-3 with TRBJ2-1; 7 nucleotides match TRBD2. The CDR3 length is 14 residues. The germline V gene encodes CDR1 ENHRY and CDR2 SYGVKD. V shed 10 bases, J shed 6 bases, and the junction held 12 bases outside the gene matches.

This chain joins TRBV14 and TRBJ2-5; the match to TRBD1 covers 8 bases. Germline values: CDR1 SGHDN, CDR2 FVKESK. V shed 4 bases and J 2 bases; nucleotides not matched to a gene: 6. The CDR3 has 15 amino acids. The CDR3 spells CASSPYTGGQETQYF. The CDR3 DNA is TGTGCCAGCAGCCCATATACAGGGGGTCAAGAGACCCAGTACTTC.

V usage is TRBV2 and J usage is TRBJ2-7, with D possibly being TRBD1 (5 bases). This CDR3 has 10 amino acids. The germline CDR1 and CDR2 sequences are SNHLY and FYNNEI. Between the trimmed V and J ends, which lost 4 bases and 9 bases, there was a span of 7 bases. Here the CDR3 DNA reads TGTGCCAGCAGTGCTGGGGCGCAGTACTTC. This gives the protein CASSAGAQYF.

V gene TRBV11-3 combines with J gene TRBJ2-2; 13 bases fit TRBD2. The length of the CDR3 is 20 residues. The ends lost 5 bases at V and 3 bases at J; junction bases unmatched: 15. Germline values: CDR1 SGHNT, CDR2 YENEEA. CDR3 nucleotides: TGTGCCAGCAGCCTATCCGGGACTAGCGGGATTTCAAGGGACACCGGGGAGCTGTTTTTT. Protein: CASSLSGTSGISRDTGELFF.

The V call is TRBV10-2, the J call TRBJ2-3; TRBD2 matches at 12 bases. The ends lost 0 bases at V and 2 bases at J; junction bases unmatched: 9. The CDR3 length is 19 residues. CDR1 is WSHSY, CDR2 SAAADI, per germline. The CDR3: CASSESSTSGRSATDTQYF. The CDR3 nucleotides read TGCGCCAGCAGTGAGTCGTCGACTAGCGGGAGATCCGCCACAGATACGCAGTATTTT.

This rearrangement joins TRBV5-1 to TRBJ2-5, with D tentatively TRBD1 (5 bases). Germline CDR1 reads SGHRS; CDR2 reads YFSETQ. Trimming removed 6 bases from V and 2 bases from J, with 20 bases in between. There are 16 residues in the CDR3. CDR3 residues: CASTASWGSTQETQYF. In nucleotides, the CDR3 is TGCGCCAGCACGGCATCCTGGGGCAGCACACAAGAGACCCAGTACTTC.

V and J are TRBV25-1 and TRBJ2-7; D not resolved. Trimming pared 3 bases from V and 3 bases from J, leaving 3 bases between. Germline V CDR1 and CDR2: MGHDK, SYGVNS. The CDR3 extends over 11 amino acids. The CDR3 loop reads CASSEYYEQYF. The CDR3 nucleotides are TGTGCCAGCAGTGAGTACTACGAGCAGTACTTC.

The chain uses TRBV18 and TRBJ1-4; TRBD1 is a possible D gene (5 bases). V was trimmed by 3 bases and J by 5 bases, leaving 10 bases between them. Germline V lookup: CDR1 KGHSH, CDR2 LQKENI. The CDR3 has 14 amino acids. The CDR3 DNA follows: TGTGCCAGCTCACCTTCGGGGGTCAATGAAAAACTGTTTTTT. Its protein product is CASSPSGVNEKLFF. Looking up the rest from reference TRBV18 and TRBJ1-4 gives the full variable domain: NAGVMQNPRHLVRRRGQEARLRCSPMKGHSHVYWYRQLPEEGLKFMVYLQKENIIDESGMPKERFSAEFPKEGPSILRIQQVVRGDSAAYFCASSPSGVNEKLFFGSGTQLSVL.

The V and J genes are TRBV11-3 and TRBJ1-6; D remains ambiguous. The CDR3 is 14 amino acids. The germline V and J ends were trimmed by 1 base and 7 bases, with 8 bases remaining between them. Looked up from germline, CDR1 is SGHNT and CDR2 is YENEEA. CDR3 DNA: TGTGCCAGCAGCTTAGTCAGCAGGAATTCACCCCTCCACTTT. This translates into CASSLVSRNSPLHF.

A note on this clone: Other DNA sequences in the sample encode the same CDR3. CDR3 sequence (DNA): TGTGCCAGCAGTTTAGCTGGGGCCTATGGCTACACCTTC. Its protein product is CASSLAGAYGYTF. The chain employs TRBV27 and TRBJ1-2; the D gene is possibly TRBD1 (5 bases). The CDR3 extends over 13 amino acids. Trimming cost V 2 bases and J 4 bases, with 8 bases left between them. Germline CDR1 reads MNHEY; CDR2 reads SMNVEV (reference sequence).

This sequence joins TRBV15 and TRBJ2-7, with TRBD1 as a possible D gene (5 bases). This CDR3 has 14 amino acids. V was pared by 0 bases and J by 6 bases, with 12 bases between. Germline CDR1 and CDR2: LNHNV and YYDKDF (reference sequence). CDR3 bases: TGTGCCACCAGCAGAGACAGGGTAGTCCTCGAGCAGTACTTC. This translates into CATSRDRVVLEQYF.

The gene calls are TRBV7-2 and TRBJ1-2; 7 bases line up with TRBD1. Germline CDR1 SGHTA, CDR2 FQGNSA. The CDR3 length is 13 residues. With 5 bases clipped from V and 10 bases from J, the junction kept 10 bases outside the gene matches. CDR3: CASSPRPTGHYTF. CDR3 sequence (DNA): TGTGCCAGCAGCCCCCGCCCGACAGGGCACTACACCTTC.

For the CDR3, the DNA is TGCGCCAGCAGCCAAGAATGGCCTAGCGAACCAGATACGCAGTATTTT. This codes for CASSQEWPSEPDTQYF. The chain links TRBV4-3 to TRBJ2-3, with D possibly TRBD2 on 6 matching bases. Per germline, CDR1 LGHNA and CDR2 YSLEER. The CDR3 consists of 16 residues. V was pared by 0 bases and J by 4 bases, with 14 bases between.

This clone occurred many times. The chain joins TRBV4-1 to TRBJ2-2; 12 positions agree with TRBD2. The V and J ends lost 4 bases and 0 bases, in that order; junction bases with no gene match: 6. The germline gives CDR1 MGHRA, CDR2 YSYEKL. The CDR3 runs to 18 residues. The CDR3 here is CASSPGLAGPSNTGELFF. The CDR3 DNA follows: TGCGCCAGCAGCCCGGGACTAGCGGGTCCCTCGAACACCGGGGAGCTGTTTTTT.

This chain joins TRBV3-1 (or the pseudogene TRBV3-2) and TRBJ2-7; TRBD1 matches 9 bases. Germline CDR1 LGHDT, CDR2 YNNKEL (reference sequence). Germline trimming cut 3 bases from V and 4 bases from J; bases unmatched to any gene: 7. The CDR3 extends over 15 amino acids. In DNA form, the CDR3 reads TGTGCCAGCAGCCAGGGGACAGGGAAGGGATACGAGCAGTACTTC. It specifies CASSQGTGKGYEQYF.

The chain is built from TRBV24-1 and TRBJ2-7; 9 nucleotides align to TRBD2. This CDR3 contains 15 residues. The germline gives CDR1 KGHDR, CDR2 SFDVKD. Trimming took 4 bases from V and 4 from J; bases not matched to a gene: 7. The CDR3 protein is CATSESREGRYEQYF. CDR3 DNA sequence: TGTGCCACCAGTGAATCGCGGGAGGGCCGGTACGAGCAGTACTTC.

This sequence joins TRBV6-4 and TRBJ2-3; possible D gene TRBD1, 5 bases. CDR1 is MRHNA, CDR2 SNTAGT, per germline. CDR3 length: 15 amino acids. V dropped 5 bases and J dropped 3 bases, with 15 bases sitting between them. The DNA for the CDR3 is TGTGCCAGCAGTCCAGGGCTGGAGAGGACAGATACGCAGTATTTT. Translation: CASSPGLERTDTQYF.

This rearrangement joins TRBV27 to TRBJ2-7, with 9 nucleotides matching TRBD1. Losses at the gene ends were 5 bases for V and 4 bases for J; bases not matched to a gene: 6. The length of the CDR3 is 14 residues. Germline V gives CDR1 MNHEY, CDR2 SMNVEV (reference sequence). This chain's CDR3 is CASSPYRGPYEQYF. DNA of the CDR3: TGTGCCAGCAGTCCGTACAGGGGGCCGTACGAGCAGTACTTC.

This clone was counted many times. The chain couples TRBV7-9 to TRBJ2-2; D is perhaps TRBD2 (6 bases). Germline-derived CDR1 and CDR2 are SEHNR and FQNEAQ (reference sequence). Trimming took 5 bases from V and 14 from J, leaving 18 bases between them. The CDR3 consists of 13 residues. The DNA of the CDR3 is TGTGCCAGCAGCCTAACTAGCAGCCCGGAACTGTTTTTT. Amino acids: CASSLTSSPELFF.

The V and J genes are TRBV4-3 and TRBJ2-7; 7 bases are a match to TRBD2. J gave up 3 bases and V 0 bases, and 5 bases lay outside the gene matches. This CDR3 region has 15 residues. CDR1 LGHNA and CDR2 YSLEER come from the germline V gene. In nucleotides, the CDR3 is TGCGCCAGCAGCCAAGATATAGGCGGGAGCTACGAGCAGTACTTC. It specifies CASSQDIGGSYEQYF.

The gene calls are TRBV6-6 and TRBJ2-2, with D possibly matching TRBD2 (6 bases). The CDR3 totals 14 residues. Germline V gives CDR1 MNHNY, CDR2 SVGAGI (reference sequence). V gave up 4 bases and J gave up 3 bases, with 9 bases separating them. CDR3 sequence (DNA): TGTGCCAGCAGTTCGGGACTTTACACCGGGGAGCTGTTTTTT. This gives the protein CASSSGLYTGELFF.